This passage covers 30 T cell receptor beta chains from one sample sequenced in a study of T cells in Graves' hyperthyroidism and ophthalmopathy. Using RNA transcripts as the source, TCR beta CDR3 regions were amplified. Carried out on the TCR CDR3, a first-round RT-PCR used the HTBI primer set. TCRdb analysed the multiplex PCR reads with MiXCR anew, one entry per CDR3 protein. The sample lists some 620,000 distinct CDR3 sequences, 15% to 20% occurring once. The sequencing input was blood. The receptors were sampled from a woman aged 25-40 years with Graves' hyperthyroidism.

This clonotype has a handful of counts. The chain combines TRBV14 with TRBJ2-3, with 8 positions matching TRBD2. The CDR3 runs 15 residues. The germline V gene encodes CDR1 SGHDN and CDR2 FVKESK. Losses at the gene ends were 4 bases for V and 5 bases for J; bases not matched to a gene: 8. CDR3 coding DNA: TGTGCCAGCAGCCGCAAAGCGGGAGTGGTAGATACGCAGTATTTT. Amino acids: CASSRKAGVVDTQYF.

This clonotype has ten or more counts. The chain uses TRBV5-5 and TRBJ2-1; D uncertain. The CDR3 length is 13 residues. V lost 0 bases and J 11 bases, leaving 12 bases between the germline ends. Germline V gives CDR1 SGHKS, CDR2 YYEKEE (reference sequence). The CDR3 DNA reads as TGTGCCAGCAGCTTGGGGGCTATAGTCCAGCAGTTCTTC. As protein: CASSLGAIVQQFF.

This clonotype was detected only once. Possible read error: a much larger clone is one base away. This chain connects TRBV10-1 to TRBJ1-1; 7 bases match TRBD1. This CDR3 has 15 amino acids. Germline CDR1 and CDR2: WNHNN and SYGVQD (reference sequence). CDR3 amino acids: CASIDRVPMNTKAFF. The CDR3 nucleotides are TGCGCCAGCATCGACAGGGTCCCGATGAACACTAAAGCTTTCTTT.

This rearrangement joins TRBV12-5 to TRBJ2-7; a possible D gene is TRBD1 (5 bases). With 6 bases removed from V and 2 bases from J, the gap between germline ends came to 17 bases. Germline V gene sequence: CDR1 LGHNT, CDR2 FRNRAP. This CDR3 has 15 amino acids. The CDR3 nucleotides read TGTGCTAGTGGGTCTAGAATTAGGGGTACCTACGAGCAGTACTTC. Protein product: CASGSRIRGTYEQYF.

This clonotype was found a few times. The V gene is TRBV12-5, the J gene TRBJ2-2; TRBD2 might be the D (6 bases). Germline V CDR1 and CDR2: LGHNT, FRNRAP. V lost 2 bases and J 4 bases, leaving 8 bases between the germline ends. This CDR3 comprises 14 residues. The CDR3 nucleotides read TGTGCTAGTGGTTTGCACGGGGGCACCGGGGAGCTGTTTTTT. Protein sequence: CASGLHGGTGELFF. Variable domain in full (rest from reference TRBV12-5 and TRBJ2-2): DARVTQTPRHKVTEMGQEVTMRCQPILGHNTVFWYRQTMMQGLELLAYFRNRAPLDDSGMPKDRFSAEMPDATLATLKIQPSEPRDSAVYFCASGLHGGTGELFFGEGSRLTVL.

The table lists this clonotype with a few counts. The chain joins TRBV6-5 to TRBJ2-3, with 9 bases matching TRBD1. The CDR3 totals 17 residues. Germline V lookup: CDR1 MNHEY, CDR2 SVGAGI. The J segment lost 6 bases and the V segment lost 2 bases, leaving 12 bases of the junction unmatched. This CDR3 reads CASSYRGTGYSKDTQYF. The CDR3 nucleotides read TGTGCCAGCAGTTACCGTGGGACAGGGTACTCTAAGGATACGCAGTATTTT.

The J gene is TRBJ2-7, the V gene TRBV25-1; D ambiguous. This CDR3 is built from 11 residues. Germline V gene sequence: CDR1 MGHDK, CDR2 SYGVNS. Trimming cost V 6 bases and J 3 bases, with 6 bases left between them. The CDR3 loop reads CASRSNYEQYF. In DNA, the CDR3 is TGTGCCAGCAGATCGAACTACGAGCAGTACTTC.

The table lists this clonotype with many counts. This chain joins TRBV12-3 or TRBV12-4 and TRBJ1-2; D not resolved. CDR3 length equals 13 residues. The ends were cut back, 1 base at V and 4 bases at J, with 7 bases in the middle. In DNA form, the CDR3 reads TGTGCCAGCAGTTTAGGAGGGTTCTATGGCTACACCTTC. Amino acid sequence: CASSLGGFYGYTF.

This clonotype was observed many times. The chain links TRBV5-1 to TRBJ2-7; D ambiguous. Per the germline V gene, CDR1 is SGHRS and CDR2 is YFSETQ. This CDR3 contains 14 residues. V lost 4 bases and J 0 bases, leaving 11 bases between the germline ends. The CDR3 region is CASSIGPDSYEQYF. The CDR3 nucleotides are TGCGCCAGCAGCATAGGACCGGACTCCTACGAGCAGTACTTC.

Remarks on this clonotype: One base away lies a much larger clone, so this may be a sequencing read error. CDR3 amino acids: CASSFRGQNIQYF. The CDR3 DNA reads as TGTGCCAGCAGTTTTAGGGGGCAAAACATTCAGTACTTC. V and J are TRBV27 and TRBJ2-4, with 7 nucleotides matching TRBD1. J lost 5 bases, V lost 3 bases, and 1 base had no gene match. This CDR3 spans 13 amino acids. Germline V CDR1 and CDR2: MNHEY, SMNVEV (reference sequence).

This clonotype has ten or more counts. The CDR3 region has the DNA TGTGCCAGCAGCCTAGGCGTAGGGGTGGGGGAGCAGTACTTC. Protein product: CASSLGVGVGEQYF. V usage is TRBV3-1 and J usage is TRBJ2-7; D perhaps matches TRBD1 (5 bases). In germline, CDR1 is LGHDT, CDR2 YNNKEL (reference sequence). Between the trimmed V and J ends, which lost 4 bases and 7 bases, there was a span of 17 bases. The CDR3 totals 14 residues.

This clonotype appeared many times. V usage is TRBV12-3 or TRBV12-4 and J usage is TRBJ1-2; D gene ambiguous. V was cut by 7 bases and J by 3 bases, with 12 bases left in between. This CDR3 spans 13 amino acids. This CDR3 reads CASTLTPYYGYTF. CDR3 DNA sequence: TGTGCCAGCACCCTCACACCATACTATGGCTACACCTTC.

Ten or more counts support this clonotype. The chain has TRBV2 and TRBJ2-2; D is possibly TRBD1 (5 bases). The CDR3 contains 12 residues. CDR1 is SNHLY, CDR2 FYNNEI, per germline. The CDR3: CATIPGTGELFF. The DNA of the CDR3 is TGTGCTACCATCCCAGGGACCGGGGAGCTGTTTTTT.

This clonotype came up many times. The rearrangement joins TRBV28 to TRBJ1-3; D not resolved. The V gene's germline CDR1 is MDHEN and CDR2 SYDVKM. V lost 1 base, J lost 0 bases, and 7 bases lay in between. The CDR3 totals 15 residues. The CDR3 spells CASSLLRRSGNTIYF. The CDR3 DNA is TGTGCCAGCAGTTTATTGAGGCGCTCTGGAAACACCATATATTTT.

This clonotype was detected a few times. The chain couples TRBV27 to TRBJ2-2, with D hard to call. Germline CDR1 MNHEY, CDR2 SMNVEV (reference sequence). CDR3 length: 13 amino acids. The V end was cut by 0 bases, the J end by 4 bases, with 3 bases between. The DNA for the CDR3 is TGTGCCAGCAGTTTATCGCCCACCGGGGAGCTGTTTTTT. Protein product: CASSLSPTGELFF.

This sequence joins TRBV7-2 and TRBJ1-2; weak D call: TRBD1 (6 bases). The CDR3 extends over 14 amino acids. Germline assignment: CDR1 SGHTA and CDR2 FQGNSA. Trimming removed 3 bases at V and 6 bases at J, with 14 bases between. The CDR3 nucleotides are TGTGCCAGCAGCTTGGGACACCGGGATCATGGCTACACCTTC. This encodes CASSLGHRDHGYTF.

This clonotype occurred a few times. The CDR3 region has the DNA TGTGCCAGCAGTTCCAGGGTATGGGAGCAGTACTTC. Translating it yields CASSSRVWEQYF. The chain recombines TRBV28 with TRBJ2-7, with a possible D match to TRBD1 (5 bases). Germline V gives CDR1 MDHEN, CDR2 SYDVKM. Trimming pared 4 bases from V and 7 bases from J, leaving 11 bases between. The CDR3 sequence is 12 residues long.

This clonotype was found many times. V and J are TRBV28 and TRBJ2-7; D not certain. The germline V gene has CDR1 MDHEN and CDR2 SYDVKM. The CDR3 length is 11 residues. With 6 bases removed from V and 2 bases from J, the gap between germline ends came to 5 bases. CDR3 in DNA: TGTGCCAGCAGCCCCGCCTACGAGCAGTACTTC. This translates into CASSPAYEQYF. The variable domain in full, with the rest retrieved from reference TRBV28 and TRBJ2-7, is DVKVTQSSRYLVKRTGEKVFLECVQDMDHENMFWYRQDPGLGLRLIYFSYDVKMKEKGDIPEGYSVSREKKERFSLILESASTNQTSMYLCASSPAYEQYFGPGTRLTVT.

The chain links TRBV7-9 to TRBJ1-2; D unresolved. The germline gives CDR1 SEHNR, CDR2 FQNEAQ (reference sequence). V lost 1 base and J lost 8, with 14 bases in between. This CDR3 region has 14 residues. The CDR3, as DNA: TGTGCCAGCAGCTTAGATTACGGGCCTGAAGGCTACACCTTC. Its translation is CASSLDYGPEGYTF.

At least ten counts were recorded for this clonotype. The genes are TRBV27 and TRBJ2-1; D gene unclear. V was cut by 0 bases and J by 3 bases, with 9 bases left in between. CDR1 is MNHEY, CDR2 SMNVEV, per germline (reference sequence). The CDR3 extends over 15 amino acids. The CDR3 DNA reads as TGTGCCAGCAGTTTATCGGGGTGGGACTACAATGAGCAGTTCTTC. Its translation: CASSLSGWDYNEQFF.

This clonotype was observed a handful of times. This rearrangement joins TRBV27 to TRBJ2-1, with D hard to call. The CDR3 loop spans 13 amino acids. Per the germline V gene, CDR1 is MNHEY and CDR2 is SMNVEV (reference sequence). Trimming took off 1 base at V and 6 bases at J, with 7 bases between the two ends. The chain's CDR3 is CASSLFPGNEQFF. CDR3 coding DNA: TGTGCCAGCAGTTTATTTCCGGGCAATGAGCAGTTCTTC.

This clonotype came up a few times. The chain employs TRBV12-3 or TRBV12-4 and TRBJ1-5; 8 bases map to TRBD1. CDR3 length equals 14 residues. Trimming cost V 6 bases and J 4 bases; bases outside gene matches: 5. As DNA, the CDR3 is TGTGCCAGCAGCTGGACAGGGAAGAATCAGCCCCAGCATTTT. This translates into CASSWTGKNQPQHF.

This clonotype has at least ten counts. The chain has TRBV3-1 and TRBJ2-7; D possibly uses TRBD1 or TRBD2 (5 bases each). V was cut by 4 bases and J by 6 bases, with 13 bases left in between. Looked up from germline, CDR1 is LGHDT and CDR2 is YNNKEL (reference sequence). The CDR3 runs to 13 residues. This CDR3 is CASSRGVDAEQYF. The CDR3 coding sequence is TGTGCCAGCAGCCGAGGGGTAGATGCCGAGCAGTACTTC.

With regard to this clonotype: The junction shows a germline mismatch at one end, possibly a read error. The rearrangement links TRBV28 to TRBJ2-5, with TRBD2 identical over 8 bases. CDR1 MDHEN and CDR2 SYDVKM come from the germline V gene. CDR3 length: 14 residues. The CDR3 nucleotides read TGTGCCGGCAGTTTCGGGAGGGCCCCAGAGACCCAGTACTTC. Protein product: CAGSFGRAPETQYF. Looking up the rest from reference TRBV28 and TRBJ2-5 gives the full variable domain: DVKVTQSSRYLVKRTGEKVFLECVQDMDHENMFWYRQDPGLGLRLIYFSYDVKMKEKGDIPEGYSVSREKKERFSLILESASTNQTSMYLCAGSFGRAPETQYFGPGTRLLVL.

This clonotype was recorded many times. Here the CDR3 reads CASLPPRRGQATNEKLFF. CDR3 bases: TGTGCCAGCCTCCCGCCGAGGAGGGGCCAGGCAACTAATGAAAAACTGTTTTTT. The chain joins TRBV28 to TRBJ1-4; D is possibly TRBD1 (5 bases). The CDR3 is made up of 18 amino acids. The V end lost 8 bases, the J end lost 0 bases, and 22 bases lay between the germline ends. The germline gives CDR1 MDHEN, CDR2 SYDVKM.

The J gene is TRBJ1-1, the V gene TRBV5-1; 8 nucleotides agree with TRBD1. Germline V gives CDR1 SGHRS, CDR2 YFSETQ. V dropped 4 bases and J dropped 5; count of bases not matched to a gene: 4. This CDR3 is 13 amino acids long. CDR3 coding DNA: TGCGCCAGCAGCCCGGACAGGGAGACTGAAGCTTTCTTT. Encoded protein: CASSPDRETEAFF.

This clonotype was counted only a few times. J is TRBJ2-3 and V is TRBV10-3; the D gene is possibly TRBD2 (6 bases). Germline CDR1 and CDR2: ENHRY and SYGVKD. Trimming took 7 bases from V and 4 from J, leaving 15 bases between them. The CDR3 totals 14 residues. The CDR3 region has the DNA TGTGCCATCAATCGGGACTCGGGGCCAGATACGCAGTATTTT. Residues: CAINRDSGPDTQYF.

There are many counts of this clonotype. The chain recombines TRBV5-6 with TRBJ1-1; 7 bases match TRBD1. J lost 5 bases, V lost 3 bases, and 10 bases had no gene match. In germline, CDR1 is SGHDT, CDR2 YYEEEE. The CDR3 runs 15 residues. CDR3 loop: CASSSPSQGGTEAFF. The DNA of the CDR3 is TGTGCCAGCAGCTCACCTTCCCAGGGGGGGACTGAAGCTTTCTTT.

The CDR3 protein is CASSYRDWSYEQYF. The DNA for the CDR3 is TGTGCCAGCAGCTACCGGGACTGGTCCTACGAGCAGTACTTC. This chain links TRBV11-2 with TRBJ2-7, with TRBD2 as a possible D gene (6 bases). V was trimmed by 4 bases and J by 1 base, leaving 11 bases between them. The CDR3 covers 14 residues. Germline V gene lookup returns CDR1 SGHAT and CDR2 FQNNGV.

On this clonotype: A much larger clone differs from this one at a single base, so this may be a read error. The CDR3 is CAWSSGKFNEQFF. CDR3 DNA: TGTGCCTGGTCTAGCGGGAAGTTCAATGAGCAGTTCTTC. This chain joins TRBV30 and TRBJ2-1; TRBD2 aligns across 9 bases. The V gene's germline CDR1 is GTSNPN and CDR2 SVGIG (reference sequence). V shed 5 bases and J 6 bases; nucleotides not matched to a gene: 5. This CDR3 has 13 amino acids.